Listed here are 31 T cell receptor beta chains from one sample, sequenced in a study of blood T cells in healthy people across ages (dated by TCRdb to about 2015). Libraries were built with 5' RACE. Instrument used: Illumina HiSeq 2500. A second PCR of roughly 7 to 11 cycles was performed with a sample-barcoded 5' primer and a J-beta primer mix. TCRdb reprocessing: public reads trimmed at Q25 with fastp, clones called with MiXCR, in-frame beta chains kept. Each entry is one CDR3 protein sequence, shown with its most common DNA and genes. The sample data list about 640,000 distinct CDR3 sequences, and roughly 41% of these were observed just once. In total, the top ten clones hold about 32% of the sample. Sequencing was done on a sample of blood. These receptors all stem from an older man in good health.

This clonotype showed up many times. This rearrangement joins TRBV4-3 to TRBJ1-2, with D possibly being TRBD1 (6 bases). V lost 3 bases and J 2 bases, leaving 10 bases between the germline ends. Germline CDR1 LGHNA, CDR2 YSLEER. The length of the CDR3 is 14 residues. The CDR3 reads CASSQFDRNYGYTF. CDR3 bases: TGCGCCAGCAGCCAGTTTGACAGGAACTATGGCTACACCTTC.

The rearrangement links TRBV7-9 to TRBJ2-7; 15 bases agree with TRBD2. Looked up from germline, CDR1 is SEHNR and CDR2 is FQNEAQ (reference sequence). The CDR3 extends over 19 amino acids. The ends lost 5 bases at V and 0 bases at J; junction bases unmatched: 11. The CDR3 nucleotides are TGTGCCAGCAGCCCCGCGGGACTAGCGGGGGGCTTTAGCTCCTACGAGCAGTACTTC. Amino acids: CASSPAGLAGGFSSYEQYF.

There are a few counts of this clonotype. V usage is TRBV29-1 and J usage is TRBJ2-3; TRBD1 agrees at 8 bases. There are 12 residues in the CDR3. Germline V gives CDR1 SQVTM, CDR2 ANQGSEA. V shed 7 bases, J shed 7 bases, and the junction held 7 bases outside the gene matches. The CDR3 DNA follows: TGCAGCGCCCGGACAGGGCGGAATACGCAGTATTTT. Translated, it gives CSARTGRNTQYF.

The chain has TRBV20-1 and TRBJ2-5; 9 bases are a match to TRBD2. The CDR3 has 17 amino acids. With 3 bases clipped from V and 11 bases from J, the junction kept 22 bases outside the gene matches. Germline V gives CDR1 DFQATT, CDR2 SNEGSKA (reference sequence). CDR3 loop: CSASGGRGSSLTGEQYF. The DNA of the CDR3 is TGCAGTGCTAGTGGCGGGAGGGGGTCATCCCTTACTGGGGAGCAGTACTTC.

The chain carries TRBV7-9 and TRBJ1-6, with 9 bases matching TRBD1. Germline V gives CDR1 SEHNR, CDR2 FQNEAQ (reference sequence). This CDR3 region has 14 residues. With 5 bases clipped from V and 10 bases from J, the junction kept 6 bases outside the gene matches. CDR3 coding DNA: TGTGCCAGCAGCCGACAGGGGGAGAACTCACCCCTCCACTTT. Translation: CASSRQGENSPLHF.

The chain is built from TRBV5-1 and TRBJ2-5; perhaps TRBD2 as D (6 bases). Looked up from germline, CDR1 is SGHRS and CDR2 is YFSETQ. V was trimmed by 4 bases and J by 3 bases, leaving 13 bases between them. The CDR3 length is 14 residues. The DNA of the CDR3 is TGCGCCAGCAGCGCGGGACCTAACAAAGAGACCCAGTACTTC. Translating gives CASSAGPNKETQYF.

This clonotype was detected only a few times. The rearrangement joins TRBV24-1 to TRBJ2-1; no clear D gene. V lost 6 bases, J lost 0 bases, and 17 bases lay in between. The length of the CDR3 is 17 residues. Germline CDR1 and CDR2: KGHDR and SFDVKD. Here the CDR3 DNA reads TGTGCCACCAGTTTTGGCAGCAATCCAAGCTCCTACAATGAGCAGTTCTTC. It specifies CATSFGSNPSSYNEQFF.

This clonotype occurred a few times. The chain combines TRBV18 with TRBJ1-2; 7 bases fit TRBD1. Germline V gene sequence: CDR1 KGHSH, CDR2 LQKENI. V shed 3 bases, J shed 4 bases, and the junction held 5 bases outside the gene matches. The CDR3 length is 14 residues. In nucleotides, the CDR3 is TGTGCCAGCTCACCCGGGACAGAACTCTATGGCTACACCTTC. Protein sequence: CASSPGTELYGYTF.

This rearrangement joins TRBV20-1 to TRBJ2-6; D gene unclear. CDR3 length: 14 residues. V was pared by 1 base and J by 2 bases, with 6 bases between. CDR1 is DFQATT, CDR2 SNEGSKA, per germline (reference sequence). The DNA for the CDR3 is TGCAGTGCTAGAGTACAACCTGGGGCCAACGTCCTGACTTTC. Its translation is CSARVQPGANVLTF.

This clonotype appeared a few times. V gene TRBV2 combines with J gene TRBJ1-4, with 8 bases aligning to TRBD1. CDR1 is SNHLY and CDR2 is FYNNEI in the germline V gene. V was pared by 5 bases and J by 8 bases, with 7 bases of the junction left unmatched. The CDR3 length is 14 residues. The CDR3, as DNA: TGTGCCAGCAGTCGCCAGGGGGCTGAGGAAAAACTGTTTTTT. It yields the protein CASSRQGAEEKLFF.

The V call is TRBV12-3 or TRBV12-4, the J call TRBJ2-3; D tentatively reads TRBD1 or TRBD2 (5 bases each). This CDR3 is 17 amino acids long. Trimming stripped 5 bases from V and 2 bases from J, with 20 bases between. The CDR3 DNA reads TGTGCCAGCAGTCCACTAGGAGAGGGACCCACCACAGATACGCAGTATTTT. This encodes CASSPLGEGPTTDTQYF.

On this clonotype itself: A read error may explain this, as a much larger clone is one base away. The chain employs TRBV6-2 or TRBV6-3 and TRBJ2-3; no firm D call. The CDR3 covers 14 residues. V lost 6 bases to trimming and J lost 1 base, with 11 bases between them. Germline V CDR1 and CDR2: MNHEY, SVGEGT. The CDR3 DNA follows: TGTGCCAGCAGACTTGACCCTGGCACAGATACGCAGTATTTT. Translation: CASRLDPGTDTQYF.

V is TRBV7-2 and J is TRBJ2-3, with D unclear. Trimming cost V 0 bases and J 5 bases, with 9 bases left between them. This CDR3 has 14 amino acids. CDR1 is SGHTA and CDR2 is FQGNSA in the germline V gene. The CDR3 loop reads CASSLALWVDTQYF. CDR3 DNA: TGTGCCAGCAGCTTAGCGCTTTGGGTAGATACGCAGTATTTT.

This clonotype was detected only a few times. The chain employs TRBV20-1 and TRBJ1-2; D may be TRBD1 (5 bases). CDR3 size: 14 residues. Germline CDR1 is DFQATT and CDR2 is SNEGSKA (reference sequence). The V gene lost 2 bases and the J gene lost 3 bases, with 13 bases spanning the gap. The CDR3 is CSARNRDPDYGYTF. In DNA form, the CDR3 reads TGCAGTGCTAGAAACCGGGACCCAGACTATGGCTACACCTTC.

V and J are TRBV3-1 and TRBJ1-5; D not certain. CDR1 and CDR2 from the germline V gene are LGHDT and YNNKEL (reference sequence). The V end was cut by 2 bases, the J end by 4 bases, with 6 bases between. CDR3 length: 13 residues. The CDR3 protein is CASSQSANQPQHF. The CDR3 DNA follows: TGTGCCAGCAGCCAAAGTGCGAATCAGCCCCAGCATTTT.

This chain connects TRBV7-2 to TRBJ2-7; 13 bases map to TRBD2. The CDR3 has 16 amino acids. Trimming at V came to 1 base and at J to 4 bases, leaving 4 bases not matched to a gene. Per the germline V gene, CDR1 is SGHTA and CDR2 is FQGNSA. The CDR3 DNA follows: TGTGCCAGCAGCTTAGGGGGACTAGCGGGGAAGTACGAGCAGTACTTC. This codes for CASSLGGLAGKYEQYF.

This clonotype was picked up a small number of times. This chain joins TRBV12-3 or TRBV12-4 and TRBJ2-6, with a possible D match to TRBD1 (5 bases). This CDR3 comprises 16 residues. Trimming took off 0 bases at V and 0 bases at J, with 6 bases between the two ends. The chain's CDR3 is CASSLATGSGANVLTF. The DNA of the CDR3 is TGTGCCAGCAGTTTAGCAACAGGCTCTGGGGCCAACGTCCTGACTTTC.

The J gene is TRBJ2-1, the V gene TRBV6-6; D may be TRBD1 (5 bases). Germline V gene lookup returns CDR1 MNHNY and CDR2 SVGAGI (reference sequence). V shed 4 bases and J shed 6 bases, with 19 bases lying between them. The CDR3 is made up of 16 amino acids. The CDR3 bases are TGTGCCAGCAGTTCCATGGACATGATGGGTAGCAATGAGCAGTTCTTC. Translation: CASSSMDMMGSNEQFF.

The chain is built from TRBV12-3 or TRBV12-4 and TRBJ2-7; unclear D gene. The CDR3 is 13 amino acids. The V end was cut by 3 bases, the J end by 3 bases, with 9 bases between. The CDR3 loop is CASSLNSFYEQYF. The CDR3 bases are TGTGCCAGCAGTTTGAACAGTTTCTACGAGCAGTACTTC.

This clonotype appeared a few times. This sequence joins TRBV10-2 and TRBJ2-2, with 9 bases matching TRBD2. The V gene end was trimmed by 4 bases and the J gene end by 5 bases; junction bases not matched to a gene: 11. The CDR3 runs to 17 residues. The germline CDR1 and CDR2 sequences are WSHSY and SAAADI. The CDR3 sequence is CASSGIPTSGGTGELFF. The CDR3, as DNA: TGCGCCAGCAGTGGAATCCCGACTAGCGGTGGGACCGGGGAGCTGTTTTTT.

This chain uses TRBV9 with TRBJ2-4; D might be TRBD2 (5 bases). The end of the DNA fits TRBJ2-7 better, so the J call may be wrong. The CDR3 runs to 15 residues. The germline V gene has CDR1 SGDLS and CDR2 YYNGEE. The DNA for the CDR3 is TGTGCCAGCAGCGTAGGTTTCAAGGGAGTCGACGAGCAGTACTTC. Protein: CASSVGFKGVDEQYF.

This clonotype has more than one count but fewer than ten. The gene calls are TRBV6-1 and TRBJ1-1; the match to TRBD1 covers 8 bases. The CDR3 has 14 residues. Germline-derived CDR1 and CDR2 are MNHNS and SASEGT. Trimming took 4 bases from V and 4 from J; bases not matched to a gene: 5. As DNA, the CDR3 is TGTGCCAGCAGTGTCACAGGGGGGAGCACTGAAGCTTTCTTT. As protein: CASSVTGGSTEAFF.

This clonotype was counted between two and nine times. This rearrangement joins TRBV5-1 to TRBJ2-5; the D gene is possibly TRBD1 (6 bases). CDR3 length equals 13 residues. Germline loops: CDR1 SGHRS, CDR2 YFSETQ. Trimming took 3 bases from V and 5 from J, leaving 11 bases between them. The CDR3 DNA is TGCGCCAGCAGCTCAGGGGTGGCGGAGACCCAGTACTTC. Translated, it gives CASSSGVAETQYF.

Worth noting for this clonotype: It may be a read error: a sequence one base away is much more abundant. This chain uses TRBV2 with TRBJ1-6; D is unresolved. Germline CDR1 and CDR2: SNHLY and FYNNEI. The CDR3 consists of 13 residues. The CDR3 is CASSEARGSPLYF. The CDR3 coding sequence is TGTGCCAGCAGTGAAGCGCGAGGCTCACCCCTCTACTTT.

Only one count was recorded for this clonotype. The chain joins TRBV27 to TRBJ1-4; no clear D gene. This CDR3 has 13 amino acids. The ends were cut back, 0 bases at V and 8 bases at J, with 7 bases in the middle. The germline CDR1 and CDR2 sequences are MNHEY and SMNVEV (reference sequence). DNA for the CDR3: TGTGCCAGCAGTTTATCGGGTCAAGAAAAACTGTTTTTT. Its protein is CASSLSGQEKLFF.

This clonotype was detected only a few times. The gene calls are TRBV6-5 and TRBJ1-2; 7 nucleotides agree with TRBD1. The germline V gene encodes CDR1 MNHEY and CDR2 SVGAGI. The CDR3 consists of 16 residues. V shed 6 bases, J shed 0 bases, and the junction held 10 bases outside the gene matches. CDR3 DNA sequence: TGTGCCAGCAGGAGGGACAGCAAAGGAGCTAACTATGGCTACACCTTC. It translates to CASRRDSKGANYGYTF.

The chain links TRBV20-1 to TRBJ2-5; possibly TRBD1 for D (6 bases). Germline loops: CDR1 DFQATT, CDR2 SNEGSKA (reference sequence). V dropped 5 bases and J dropped 5 bases, with 12 bases sitting between them. The CDR3 has 12 amino acids. CDR3 region: CSAGPGEETQYF. CDR3 DNA sequence: TGCAGTGCTGGACCAGGGGAGGAGACCCAGTACTTC.

This clonotype occurred a few times. The chain combines TRBV4-3 with TRBJ2-2, with no clear D. The V end was cut by 0 bases, the J end by 1 base, with 12 bases between. CDR3 length: 17 amino acids. Germline lookup yields CDR1 LGHNA and CDR2 YSLEER. The CDR3 nucleotides read TGCGCCAGCAGCCAAGATATCGTGGGCCTGAACACCGGGGAGCTGTTTTTT. Its protein product is CASSQDIVGLNTGELFF.

This clonotype came up a few times. The gene calls are TRBV27 and TRBJ2-7; perhaps TRBD1 as D (5 bases). Deletions cut 8 bases from V and 0 bases from J, with 11 bases between. Germline CDR1 MNHEY, CDR2 SMNVEV (reference sequence). This CDR3 is 13 amino acids long. The DNA of the CDR3 is TGTGCCAGCGGACGAAGGGGCTCCTACGAGCAGTACTTC. This encodes CASGRRGSYEQYF.

J is TRBJ2-1 and V is TRBV29-1; TRBD2 aligns across 7 bases. V dropped 4 bases and J dropped 13; count of bases not matched to a gene: 10. The CDR3 is 12 amino acids. Germline CDR1 is SQVTM and CDR2 is ANQGSEA. The CDR3 reads CSVVQRGETQFF. The CDR3 nucleotides read TGCAGCGTTGTCCAGCGGGGAGAGACCCAGTTCTTC.

The chain has TRBV29-1 and TRBJ1-6, with a tentative D call TRBD1 (6 bases). The V end was cut by 1 base, the J end by 6 bases, with 10 bases between. CDR3 size: 14 residues. Germline V gives CDR1 SQVTM, CDR2 ANQGSEA. CDR3 residues: CSVEVTGPNSPLHF. The CDR3, as DNA: TGCAGCGTTGAAGTAACAGGGCCTAATTCACCCCTCCACTTT.